Included here is one TCR beta chain sequence, with context. Repertoires were generated with immunoSEQ multiplex PCR, while TCRdb's copy carries only in-frame clones and drops some. This repertoire shows around 92,000 clones, 83% found once; its top ten account for under 8%. The entry originates in a study of a mutant IDH1 vaccine in newly diagnosed glioma. Study-wide background: Most patients had radiochemotherapy with temozolomide before enrollment; others had one alone.

Time point denoted: baseline, week 1 (first vaccination visit). Treatment specified: pre-vaccination baseline after standard-of-care therapy. The donors' diagnosis was new WHO grade 3 or 4 astrocytoma that was IDH1-mutant and ATRX-lost. Trimming left V 4 bases short and J 0 bases short, with 9 bases between. This CDR3 is 13 amino acids long. Germline V lookup: CDR1 SQVTM, CDR2 ANQGSEA. The specimen comprised PBMCs, sampled from a glioma patient treated with radiotherapy, temozolomide or both. The TCR comes from a woman aged 45-65 years with glioma. V and J are TRBV29-1 and TRBJ1-1; D ambiguous. The DNA for the CDR3 is TGCAGCGTTGCTCCGCTTGTGAACACTGAAGCTTTCTTT. Translating it yields CSVAPLVNTEAFF.